The TCR beta chain under discussion was sequenced for a study of beta chain features in type 1 diabetes. Study results and limitations: Shortening of TCRB CDR3s, moderate but significant, appeared in all four CD4+ subsets of Type 1 diabetes patients. A closer apparent resemblance between naive, central memory and Treg TCRB repertoires was seen in patients than in healthy donors.

As every portion of the isolated RNA was reverse transcribed, the sequencing read expressed TCRB transcripts. The method was immunoSEQ multiplex PCR; TCRdb's version includes in-frame clones alone and lacks a portion of them. The table records about 250,000 clones, under 13% of them present only once. This clone has a handful of counts. Its antigen is not known. CDR1 is SNHLY and CDR2 is FYNNEI in the germline V gene. V shed 9 bases and J shed 4 bases, with 9 bases lying between them. CDR3 length: 11 residues. Researchers reported sorting CD4+ naive, central memory, regulatory and stem cell-like memory cells via CD45RO/CCR7/CD25/CD127/CD95/CD27.

Sequencing was carried out using naive CD4+ T cells from blood. The clonotype originates from a young man with type 1 diabetes. The chain combines TRBV2 with TRBJ2-5; D remains ambiguous. The DNA for the CDR3 is TGTGCCAGTACACCAGGAGAGACCCAGTACTTC. Translation: CASTPGETQYF.